This TCR beta chain came from a study of blood T cell repertoires in COVID-19. Whole-study context: Donors in the United States, Italy and Spain gave samples during acute or convalescent COVID-19. PBMCs, B-cell-depleted T cells, or T cells were the source of the cDNA or gDNA that made up the material.

The CDR3 consists of 14 residues. Germline CDR1 is MDHEN and CDR2 is SYDVKM. Between the trimmed V and J ends, which lost 6 bases and 12 bases, there was a span of 20 bases. In the original workflow: Reference gene primer amplification gave estimated nucleated cell counts. Here immunoSEQ multiplex PCR was the method, and the copy in TCRdb shows in-frame clones only, minus some. Clone size and V and J calls were adopted from that table, with D and trimming inferred from the DNA. Here the sample spans roughly 290,000 clones, around nine tenths being singletons. This clone was recorded once. The source material was peripheral blood. V is TRBV28 and J is TRBJ1-4; D is perhaps TRBD1 (5 bases). The TCR was taken from a man aged 30-40 years with acute or convalescent COVID-19. This CDR3 is CASSPTAGIGELFF. CDR3 DNA sequence: TGTGCCAGCAGCCCGACAGCCGGAATAGGGGAACTGTTTTTT. The full variable domain, with the rest looked up from reference TRBV28 and TRBJ1-4, is DVKVTQSSRYLVKRTGEKVFLECVQDMDHENMFWYRQDPGLGLRLIYFSYDVKMKEKGDIPEGYSVSREKKERFSLILESASTNQTSMYLCASSPTAGIGELFFGSGTQLSVL.